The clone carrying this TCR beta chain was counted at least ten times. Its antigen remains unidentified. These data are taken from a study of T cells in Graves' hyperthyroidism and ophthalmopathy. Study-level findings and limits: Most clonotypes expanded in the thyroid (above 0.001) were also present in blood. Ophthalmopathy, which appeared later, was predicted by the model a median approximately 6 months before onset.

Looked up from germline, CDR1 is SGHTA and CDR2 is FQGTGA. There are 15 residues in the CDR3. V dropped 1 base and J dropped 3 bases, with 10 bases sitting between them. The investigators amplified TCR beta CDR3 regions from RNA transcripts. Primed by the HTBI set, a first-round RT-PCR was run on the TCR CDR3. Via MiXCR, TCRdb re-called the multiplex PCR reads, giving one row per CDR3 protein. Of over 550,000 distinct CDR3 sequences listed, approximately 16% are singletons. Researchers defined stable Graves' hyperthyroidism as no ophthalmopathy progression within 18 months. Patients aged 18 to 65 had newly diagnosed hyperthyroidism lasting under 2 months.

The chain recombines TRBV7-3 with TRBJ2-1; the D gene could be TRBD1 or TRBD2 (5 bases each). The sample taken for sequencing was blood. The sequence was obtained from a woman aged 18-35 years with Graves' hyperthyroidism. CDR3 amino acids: CASSLMLGDYNEQFF. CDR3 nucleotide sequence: TGTGCCAGCAGCTTAATGTTGGGGGACTACAATGAGCAGTTCTTC.